The clone carrying this T cell receptor beta chain was seen many times. Its antigen is not known. These data come from a study of CD8 T cells in ankylosing spondylitis. Study-wide results and caveats: Within matched ankylosing spondylitis synovial fluid, disease-linked clones were reportedly significantly enriched. There was a TCR beta motif, made of several highly homologous variants, that appeared characteristic of ankylosing spondylitis blood. Reactive arthritis synovial fluid and blood previously showed some of these motif variants.

The TCR beta libraries were generated through quantitative 5'-RACE incorporating molecular barcodes. TCRdb itself ran the 5' RACE reads through MiXCR, one entry per CDR3 protein. The data contain 340,000 or so distinct CDR3 sequences, roughly 14% of them seen just once; the ten biggest clones take up 1.1%. The CDR3 is made up of 11 amino acids. Trimming cost V 8 bases and J 0 bases, with 2 bases left between them. CDR1 ENHRY and CDR2 SYGVKD come from the germline V gene. The source is a male donor with ankylosing spondylitis or in good health (not recorded which). This chain joins TRBV10-3 and TRBJ2-1; no firm D call. Sequenced: blood, either unsorted or a sorted T cell fraction (not recorded which). CDR3 nucleotide sequence: TGTGCCATCGGCTCCTACAATGAGCAGTTCTTC. It translates to CAIGSYNEQFF.